This passage covers 31 T cell receptor beta chains from one sample sequenced in a study of blood T cell repertoires in COVID-19 (TCRdb year 2020). Library creation used the immunoSEQ multiplex PCR assay. This is the immuneACCESS table as TCRdb keeps it, with only in-frame sequences that have V and J called. A part of the clones is gone; compared with another copy, unresolved V genes explain less than half, and the rest is unexplained. Recorded for this sample are 200,000 to 300,000 clones; around 80% of them occurred a single time. The ten most abundant clones make up about 2.3% of the sample. The sample was peripheral blood. Receptors originate from a man aged 35 to 55 who had recovered from COVID-19.

V is TRBV6-1 and J is TRBJ1-4, with a weak D call TRBD1 (5 bases). There are 14 residues in the CDR3. Per germline, CDR1 MNHNS and CDR2 SASEGT. The V end was cut by 3 bases, the J end by 3 bases, with 8 bases between. CDR3 protein: CASSEGGSNEKLFF. For the CDR3, the DNA is TGTGCCAGCAGTGAGGGGGGTTCTAATGAAAAACTGTTTTTT.

This clone was counted between two and nine times. The chain has TRBV4-2 and TRBJ2-6; the match to TRBD1 covers 7 bases. With V trimmed by 5 bases and J by 3 bases, 4 bases remained unmatched. This CDR3 contains 15 residues. Germline values: CDR1 LGHNA, CDR2 YNFKEQ. In nucleotides, the CDR3 is TGTGCCAGCAGCGCCACAGGGGATGGGGCCAACGTCCTGACTTTC. Its translation: CASSATGDGANVLTF.

This clone was counted once. CDR3 coding DNA: TGTGCCAGCAGCCGAGGGTTGAACACTGAAGCTTTCTTT. Protein product: CASSRGLNTEAFF. The chain couples TRBV3-1 (or the pseudogene TRBV3-2) to TRBJ1-1, with D uncertain. The V gene lost 4 bases and the J gene lost 0 bases, with 6 bases spanning the gap. The CDR3 has 13 amino acids. The germline V gene encodes CDR1 LGHDT and CDR2 YNNKEL (reference sequence).

The chain combines TRBV2 with TRBJ2-5, with 7 nucleotides matching TRBD1. CDR1 SNHLY and CDR2 FYNNEI come from the germline V gene. V gave up 10 bases and J gave up 5 bases; unmatched junction bases: 19. The CDR3 length is 16 residues. The CDR3 is CATGGEQGTSGETQYF. The CDR3 DNA follows: TGTGCCACAGGGGGAGAACAGGGGACCTCCGGGGAGACCCAGTACTTC.

The chain uses TRBV5-3 and TRBJ1-2; D gene unclear. TRBV5-3 is treated as an ORF (open reading frame) with a function not yet certain. CDR3 size: 15 residues. Trimming stripped 0 bases from V and 0 bases from J, with 9 bases between. The CDR3 region has the DNA TGTGCCAGAAGCTTGGTTAACAGCACTAACTATGGCTACACCTTC. Its translation is CARSLVNSTNYGYTF.

The V call is TRBV9, the J call TRBJ1-2, with D perhaps TRBD1 (5 bases). The CDR3 has 13 residues. Trimming removed 4 bases from V and 6 bases from J, with 13 bases in between. Germline V gene lookup returns CDR1 SGDLS and CDR2 YYNGEE. The CDR3 spells CASSPGLRHGYTF. CDR3 nucleotides: TGTGCCAGCAGCCCAGGGCTCCGGCATGGCTACACCTTC.

V and J are TRBV19 and TRBJ2-7; 7 bases agree with TRBD1. The CDR3 spans 14 residues. The V segment lost 5 bases and the J segment 0 bases; nucleotides outside the gene matches: 4. CDR1 LNHDA and CDR2 SQIVND come from the germline V gene (reference sequence). Written as DNA, the CDR3 is TGTGCCAGTAGTCCGACAGGGAGCTCCTACGAGCAGTACTTC. Amino acid sequence: CASSPTGSSYEQYF. The full variable domain, with the rest looked up from reference TRBV19 and TRBJ2-7, is DGGITQSPKYLFRKEGQNVTLSCEQNLNHDAMYWYRQDPGQGLRLIYYSQIVNDFQKGDIAEGYSVSREKKESFPLTVTSAQKNPTAFYLCASSPTGSSYEQYFGPGTRLTVT.

The rearrangement uses TRBV18 and TRBJ2-1, with no clear D. This CDR3 region has 13 residues. Trimming cost V 2 bases and J 6 bases, with 8 bases left between them. The germline V gene has CDR1 KGHSH and CDR2 LQKENI. CDR3 residues: CASSPLSSNEQFF. CDR3 in DNA: TGTGCCAGCTCACCATTATCTAGCAATGAGCAGTTCTTC. Supplemented by reference TRBV18 and TRBJ2-1, the full variable domain reads NAGVMQNPRHLVRRRGQEARLRCSPMKGHSHVYWYRQLPEEGLKFMVYLQKENIIDESGMPKERFSAEFPKEGPSILRIQQVVRGDSAAYFCASSPLSSNEQFFGPGTRLTVL.

This clone was seen only a few times. The rearrangement uses TRBV21-1 and TRBJ1-4; the DNA was not used to check the table's D call, TRBD1. TRBV21-1 is a pseudogene. This CDR3 comprises 15 residues. The CDR3 loop reads CASSAPGQGREKLFF. The CDR3 region has the DNA TGTGCCAGCAGCGCCCCGGGACAGGGGAGGGAAAAACTGTTTTTT.

Only one count was recorded for this clone. The rearrangement joins TRBV30 to TRBJ1-4, with D unclear. The CDR3 has 14 amino acids. V was trimmed by 3 bases and J by 0 bases, leaving 8 bases between them. Germline V CDR1 and CDR2: GTSNPN, SVGIG (reference sequence). The DNA for the CDR3 is TGTGCCTGGAGGCGGGAGACAACTAATGAAAAACTGTTTTTT. Its protein product is CAWRRETTNEKLFF. Filled out from reference TRBV30 and TRBJ1-4, the complete variable domain reads SQTIHQWPATLVQPVGSPLSLECTVEGTSNPNLYWYRQAAGRGLQLLFYSVGIGQISSEVPQNLSASRPQDRQFILSSKKLLLSDSGFYLCAWRRETTNEKLFFGSGTQLSVL.

The CDR3 region has the DNA TGTGCCAGCCATCCGGGACAGGGGGCCGGTGGCTACACCTTC. This encodes CASHPGQGAGGYTF. The chain combines TRBV19 with TRBJ1-2; 12 bases agree with TRBD1. Unmatched junction bases numbered 9, after V lost 9 bases and J lost 7 bases. The length of the CDR3 is 14 residues. Germline V CDR1 and CDR2: LNHDA, SQIVND (reference sequence).

The J gene is TRBJ1-2, the V gene TRBV2; D is uncertain. Trimming shortened V by 4 bases and J by 5 bases, and 14 bases separated the two germline ends. The V gene's germline CDR1 is SNHLY and CDR2 FYNNEI. This CDR3 has 14 residues. The CDR3 here is CASSGGSFIYGYTF. CDR3 bases: TGTGCCAGCAGTGGAGGCAGTTTTATATATGGCTACACCTTC.

CDR3: CASSYFRGGGPQEQYF. As DNA, the CDR3 is TGTGCCAGCAGTTATTTTCGTGGCGGGGGCCCTCAAGAGCAGTACTTC. V usage is TRBV6-5 and J usage is TRBJ2-7, with D tentatively TRBD2 (7 bases). CDR1 and CDR2 (germline): MNHEY, SVGAGI. The CDR3 has 16 residues. The V gene lost 3 bases and the J gene lost 7 bases, with 22 bases spanning the gap.

The chain couples TRBV11-2 to TRBJ2-1; D perhaps matches TRBD1 (6 bases). In germline, CDR1 is SGHAT, CDR2 FQNNGV. This CDR3 region has 16 residues. The V end was cut by 8 bases, the J end by 3 bases, with 20 bases between. The CDR3 DNA reads as TGTGCCAGCGGGTCCAGGGGCGGAGTGGGCTACAATGAGCAGTTCTTC. Amino acids: CASGSRGGVGYNEQFF.

This rearrangement joins TRBV11-3 to TRBJ2-3; D gene unclear. Germline CDR1 reads SGHNT; CDR2 reads YENEEA. The length of the CDR3 is 17 residues. Trimming took off 1 base at V and 2 bases at J, with 16 bases between the two ends. The chain's CDR3 is CASSLGSSSSVTDTQYF. The CDR3 DNA reads as TGTGCCAGCAGCTTAGGCTCTAGTTCCAGTGTCACAGATACGCAGTATTTT.

The chain recombines TRBV19 with TRBJ2-7; TRBD1 aligns across 11 bases. The CDR3 contains 15 residues. Trimming took 6 bases from V and 2 from J; bases not matched to a gene: 6. Germline V gene lookup returns CDR1 LNHDA and CDR2 SQIVND (reference sequence). The DNA for the CDR3 is TGTGCCAGTAGCCGAAGGACAGGGGGCACCTACGAGCAGTACTTC. Translating gives CASSRRTGGTYEQYF. Complete variable domain (other parts from reference TRBV19 and TRBJ2-7): DGGITQSPKYLFRKEGQNVTLSCEQNLNHDAMYWYRQDPGQGLRLIYYSQIVNDFQKGDIAEGYSVSREKKESFPLTVTSAQKNPTAFYLCASSRRTGGTYEQYFGPGTRLTVT.

The count of this clone is one. V usage is TRBV7-2 and J usage is TRBJ2-4; possibly TRBD1 for D (6 bases). Trimming shortened V by 3 bases and J by 4 bases, and 13 bases separated the two germline ends. Germline CDR1 SGHTA, CDR2 FQGNSA. The CDR3 spans 15 residues. The CDR3 DNA is TGTGCCAGCAGCTTTTCCGTCAGGGGTAAAAACATTCAGTACTTC. It codes for CASSFSVRGKNIQYF.

The rearrangement links TRBV4-1 to TRBJ1-2, with 10 nucleotides matching TRBD1. Germline V gene sequence: CDR1 MGHRA, CDR2 YSYEKL. After removal of 2 bases from V and 2 bases from J, the junction contained 2 bases not matched to a gene. This CDR3 spans 15 amino acids. As DNA, the CDR3 is TGCGCCAGCAGCCAATCGGGACAGGGGAACTATGGCTACACCTTC. Residues: CASSQSGQGNYGYTF.

This clone was seen once. This sequence joins TRBV27 and TRBJ2-2, with 8 bases matching TRBD1. After removal of 4 bases from V and 3 bases from J, the junction contained 16 bases not matched to a gene. This CDR3 has 19 amino acids. The germline CDR1 and CDR2 sequences are MNHEY and SMNVEV (reference sequence). The CDR3 DNA follows: TGTGCCAGCAGTTCCTTTAACTTCAGGGGGCTAGGTGACACCGGGGAGCTGTTTTTT. The encoded protein is CASSSFNFRGLGDTGELFF.

The V and J genes are TRBV6-2 or TRBV6-3 and TRBJ2-1, with TRBD2 matching over 10 bases. The CDR3 is 19 amino acids. Germline lookup yields CDR1 MNHEY and CDR2 SVGEGT. V shed 4 bases and J 0 bases; nucleotides not matched to a gene: 12. CDR3 nucleotide sequence: TGTGCCAGCAGTTCACAGGGTCCTAGCGGGAGAGGCTCCTACAATGAGCAGTTCTTC. Translation gives CASSSQGPSGRGSYNEQFF.

The rearrangement uses TRBV6-2 or TRBV6-3 and TRBJ1-2; 9 positions match TRBD1. Losses at the gene ends were 4 bases for V and 4 bases for J; bases not matched to a gene: 16. Germline CDR1 MNHEY, CDR2 SVGEGT. This CDR3 spans 18 amino acids. The CDR3 bases are TGTGCCAGCAGTTCAATCCGGACAGGGGATATTCTGGTCTATGGCTACACCTTC. Translation: CASSSIRTGDILVYGYTF.

V is TRBV6-1 and J is TRBJ1-2; 9 bases align to TRBD1. In germline, CDR1 is MNHNS, CDR2 SASEGT. This CDR3 region has 13 residues. With V trimmed by 5 bases and J by 3 bases, 1 base remained unmatched. This chain's CDR3 is CASSWDRDYGYTF. CDR3 sequence (DNA): TGTGCCAGCAGTTGGGACAGGGACTATGGCTACACCTTC.

The rearrangement links TRBV19 to TRBJ2-1, with 7 bases lining up with TRBD2. CDR3 size: 13 residues. The junction had 10 bases not matched to a gene; V was cut back by 9 bases and J by 8 bases. Germline V gene lookup returns CDR1 LNHDA and CDR2 SQIVND (reference sequence). CDR3 sequence: CASLERGRYEQFF. CDR3 DNA sequence: TGTGCCAGCCTAGAGCGGGGCCGGTATGAGCAGTTCTTC. The whole variable domain, filled in from reference TRBV19 and TRBJ2-1, reads DGGITQSPKYLFRKEGQNVTLSCEQNLNHDAMYWYRQDPGQGLRLIYYSQIVNDFQKGDIAEGYSVSREKKESFPLTVTSAQKNPTAFYLCASLERGRYEQFFGPGTRLTVL.

J is TRBJ1-5 and V is TRBV7-8; 7 positions agree with TRBD1. J lost 3 bases, V lost 3 bases, and 5 bases had no gene match. The CDR3 is made up of 15 amino acids. Germline CDR1 reads SGHVS; CDR2 reads FQNEAQ. The CDR3 here is CASSLQGVLNQPQHF. The CDR3 DNA sequence: TGTGCCAGCAGCTTGCAGGGGGTCCTCAATCAGCCCCAGCATTTT.

This clone has just one count. The chain couples TRBV28 to TRBJ1-6; D is perhaps TRBD1 (6 bases). The V end was cut by 2 bases, the J end by 8 bases, with 7 bases between. Per germline, CDR1 MDHEN and CDR2 SYDVKM. This CDR3 is 13 amino acids long. The CDR3 region is CASSLTGHSPLHF. For the CDR3, the DNA is TGTGCCAGCAGTTTAACAGGGCATTCACCCCTCCACTTT.

This sequence joins TRBV11-2 and TRBJ2-3, with no clear D. Germline V gives CDR1 SGHAT, CDR2 FQNNGV. The ends were cut back, 6 bases at V and 5 bases at J, with 9 bases in the middle. The CDR3 extends over 12 amino acids. The CDR3 DNA reads as TGTGCCAGCAGGTCGACTGGAGATACGCAGTATTTT. Encoded protein: CASRSTGDTQYF.

The chain carries TRBV7-2 and TRBJ1-3; 7 bases are a match to TRBD1. CDR3 length: 14 amino acids. From germline, CDR1 is SGHTA and CDR2 FQGNSA. J gave up 0 bases and V 4 bases, and 0 bases lay outside the gene matches. The CDR3 nucleotides are TGTGCCAGCAGCTACAGGGGCTCTGGAAACACCATATATTTT. Its translation: CASSYRGSGNTIYF. Looking up the rest from reference TRBV7-2 and TRBJ1-3 gives the full variable domain: GAGVSQSPSNKVTEKGKDVELRCDPISGHTALYWYRQSLGQGLEFLIYFQGNSAPDKSGLPSDRFSAERTGGSVSTLTIQRTQQEDSAVYLCASSYRGSGNTIYFGEGSWLTVV.

This clone was counted only a few times. The CDR3 DNA follows: TGTGCCAGCAGCTTAGGAGCGGCGGCCTTCTCTGGAAACACCATATATTTT. This translates into CASSLGAAAFSGNTIYF. This chain connects TRBV7-9 to TRBJ1-3; D is unclear. CDR1 is SEHNR, CDR2 FQNEAQ, per germline (reference sequence). This CDR3 has 17 amino acids. V shed 1 base and J shed 0 bases, with 13 bases lying between them.

The rearrangement links TRBV10-3 to TRBJ1-4, with D unresolved. The ends were cut back, 1 base at V and 6 bases at J, with 12 bases in the middle. Germline V CDR1 and CDR2: ENHRY, SYGVKD. CDR3 length equals 15 residues. The chain's CDR3 is CAISEYQVLDEKLFF. CDR3 sequence (DNA): TGTGCCATCAGTGAGTACCAGGTTTTAGATGAAAAACTGTTTTTT.

The V call is TRBV7-2, the J call TRBJ1-2, with no clear D. The V gene's germline CDR1 is SGHTA and CDR2 FQGNSA. There are 11 residues in the CDR3. The ends were cut back, 11 bases at V and 13 bases at J, with 20 bases in the middle. The CDR3 spells CAAGGQSYSTF. Written as DNA, the CDR3 is TGTGCCGCCGGAGGGCAGTCATATTCCACCTTC. The full variable domain, completed using reference TRBV7-2 and TRBJ1-2, is GAGVSQSPSNKVTEKGKDVELRCDPISGHTALYWYRQSLGQGLEFLIYFQGNSAPDKSGLPSDRFSAERTGGSVSTLTIQRTQQEDSAVYLCAAGGQSYSTFGSGTRLTVV.

The chain recombines TRBV7-2 with TRBJ2-7, with TRBD1 identical over 7 bases. The CDR3 is 16 residues long. The germline gives CDR1 SGHTA, CDR2 FQGNSA. The junction had 8 bases not matched to a gene; V was cut back by 0 bases and J by 3 bases. The CDR3 DNA reads as TGTGCCAGCAGCTTAGCCGGACAGGCCTCAGGCTACGAGCAGTACTTC. Protein product: CASSLAGQASGYEQYF.